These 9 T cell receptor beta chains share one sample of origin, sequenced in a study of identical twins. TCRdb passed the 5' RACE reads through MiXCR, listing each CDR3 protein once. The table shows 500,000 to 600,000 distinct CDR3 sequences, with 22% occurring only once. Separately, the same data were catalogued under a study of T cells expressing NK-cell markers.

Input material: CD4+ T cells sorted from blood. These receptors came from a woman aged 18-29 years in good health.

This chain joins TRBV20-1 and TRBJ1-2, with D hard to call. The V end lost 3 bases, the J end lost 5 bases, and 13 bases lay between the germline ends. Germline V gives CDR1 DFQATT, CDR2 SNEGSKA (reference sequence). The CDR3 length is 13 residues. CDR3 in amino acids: CSARASQAYGYTF. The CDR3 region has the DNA TGCAGTGCTAGGGCCAGTCAGGCTTATGGCTACACCTTC.

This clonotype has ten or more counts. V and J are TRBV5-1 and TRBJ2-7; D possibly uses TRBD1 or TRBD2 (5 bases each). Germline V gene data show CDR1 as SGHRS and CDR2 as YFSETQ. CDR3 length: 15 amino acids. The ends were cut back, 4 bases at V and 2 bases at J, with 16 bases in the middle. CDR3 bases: TGCGCCAGCAGCCATGGGACGGAGACCACCTACGAGCAGTACTTC. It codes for CASSHGTETTYEQYF.

The CDR3 sequence: CASSRDRGATF. The CDR3 region has the DNA TGTGCCAGCAGCCGGGACAGGGGTGCCACCTTC. The chain joins TRBV12-3 or TRBV12-4 to TRBJ1-2, with 10 bases that match TRBD1. CDR3 length: 11 residues. Trimming took 6 bases from V and 13 from J; bases not matched to a gene: 5.

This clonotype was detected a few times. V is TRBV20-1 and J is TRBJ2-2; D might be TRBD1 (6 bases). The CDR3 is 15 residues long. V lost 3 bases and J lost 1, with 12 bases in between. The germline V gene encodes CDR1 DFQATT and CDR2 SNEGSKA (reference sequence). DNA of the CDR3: TGCAGTGCTAGGGGGCAGGGGAGGAACACCGGGGAGCTGTTTTTT. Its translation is CSARGQGRNTGELFF.

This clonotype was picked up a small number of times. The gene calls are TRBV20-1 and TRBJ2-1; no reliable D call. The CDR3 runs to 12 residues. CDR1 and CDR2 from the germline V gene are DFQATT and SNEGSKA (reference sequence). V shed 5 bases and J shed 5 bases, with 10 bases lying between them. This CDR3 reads CSAAASHNEQFF. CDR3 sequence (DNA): TGCAGTGCTGCTGCGTCCCACAATGAGCAGTTCTTC.

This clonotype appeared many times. CDR3 DNA: TGTGCCAGCAGCTTAGGTTGGGACACCCAAGAGACCCAGTACTTC. Protein product: CASSLGWDTQETQYF. The V gene is TRBV7-2, the J gene TRBJ2-5; weak D call: TRBD1 (6 bases). The CDR3 spans 15 residues. Trimming cost V 1 base and J 1 base, with 10 bases left between them. Germline lookup yields CDR1 SGHTA and CDR2 FQGNSA.

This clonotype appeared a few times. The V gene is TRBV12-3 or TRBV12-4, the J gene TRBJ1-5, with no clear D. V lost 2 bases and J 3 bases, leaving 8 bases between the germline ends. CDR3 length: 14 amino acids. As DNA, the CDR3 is TGTGCCAGCAGTTTAACTCAGGACAATCAGCCCCAGCATTTT. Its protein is CASSLTQDNQPQHF.

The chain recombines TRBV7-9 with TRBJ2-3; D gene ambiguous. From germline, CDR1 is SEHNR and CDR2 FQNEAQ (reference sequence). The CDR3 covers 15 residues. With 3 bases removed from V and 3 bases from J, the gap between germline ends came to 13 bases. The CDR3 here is CASSFVSAGTDTQYF. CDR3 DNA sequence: TGTGCCAGCAGCTTTGTAAGCGCCGGGACAGATACGCAGTATTTT.

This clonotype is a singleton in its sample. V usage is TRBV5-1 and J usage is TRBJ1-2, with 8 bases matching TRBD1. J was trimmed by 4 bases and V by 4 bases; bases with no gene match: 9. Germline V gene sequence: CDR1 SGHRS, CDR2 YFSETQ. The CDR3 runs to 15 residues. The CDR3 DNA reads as TGCGCCAGCAGCGGGCTGGGACAGGTGGGCTATGGCTACACCTTC. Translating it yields CASSGLGQVGYGYTF. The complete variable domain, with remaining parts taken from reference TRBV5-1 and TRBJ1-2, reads KAGVTQTPRYLIKTRGQQVTLSCSPISGHRSVSWYQQTPGQGLQFLFEYFSETQRNKGNFPGRFSGRQFSNSRSEMNVSTLELGDSALYLCASSGLGQVGYGYTFGSGTRLTVV.